This TCR beta chain originates from a study of molecular identifiers for immune sequencing clone quantification. Study details: The replicates split RNA from roughly 20,000 or 100,000 naive CD8 cells five ways and sequenced four. The study's findings and limits: Clones above 20 RNA copies held over 99% of effector molecules, under 1% in naive cells. Highly expanded clones may be undercounted when identical TCR molecules share barcodes.

Comment on this clonotype: What it recognizes is unknown.

TCRdb used MiXCR to reprocess the PCR reads, holding one entry per CDR3 protein. The sample lists about 68,000 distinct CDR3 sequences, less than 20% occurring once. The germline V and J ends were trimmed by 2 bases and 6 bases, with 12 bases remaining between them. The CDR3 contains 13 residues. Germline CDR1 and CDR2: SGHRS and YFSETQ. Investigators produced naive CD8 libraries from 20,000 to 1,000,000 sorted cells, drawing on 10%, 30% or 50% RNA. The genes are TRBV5-1 and TRBJ2-7; possibly TRBD1 for D (5 bases). This TCR came from a human donor in good health. Some libraries in this study had Jurkat cell RNA spiked in. The specimen was naive CD8+ T cells from blood, with Jurkat cell RNA spiked in. The subset: FACS-sorted CD8+CD4-CCR7+CD45RA+ naive T cells. CDR3 protein: CASSFTGRFEQYF. For the CDR3, the DNA is TGCGCCAGCAGCTTTACAGGACGCTTCGAGCAGTACTTC. Together with reference TRBV5-1 and TRBJ2-7, the CDR3 gives the full variable domain: KAGVTQTPRYLIKTRGQQVTLSCSPISGHRSVSWYQQTPGQGLQFLFEYFSETQRNKGNFPGRFSGRQFSNSRSEMNVSTLELGDSALYLCASSFTGRFEQYFGPGTRLTVT.